Listed here are 21 T cell receptor beta chains from one sample, sequenced in a study of technical replicates of blood from a handful of donors. The repertoire was sequenced with immunoSEQ multiplex PCR; TCRdb's copy has only in-frame clones and lacks some. The sample carries about 79,000 clones, more than 85% recorded once. Sequencing was carried out using T cells isolated from PBMCs. These receptors all come from a human donor in good health. Some clones in this sample may be carry-over from other donors' samples.

This clone turned up a few times. V usage is TRBV4-2 and J usage is TRBJ1-1; the D gene is possibly TRBD1 (6 bases). The ends were cut back, 4 bases at V and 1 base at J, with 13 bases in the middle. Per the germline V gene, CDR1 is LGHNA and CDR2 is YNFKEQ. The CDR3 runs to 15 residues. For the CDR3, the DNA is TGTGCCAGCAGCCGATTAATGACAGGGAACACTGAAGCTTTCTTT. Amino acids: CASSRLMTGNTEAFF.

This clone showed up just once. Other DNA sequences from this sample encode an identical CDR3 as well. The chain carries TRBV29-1 and TRBJ2-7; TRBD2 might be the D (5 bases). This CDR3 contains 11 residues. The germline gives CDR1 SQVTM, CDR2 ANQGSEA. With 2 bases removed from V and 4 bases from J, the gap between germline ends came to 6 bases. CDR3 DNA sequence: TGCAGCGTTGAAAGCGGTTACGAGCAGTACTTC. As protein: CSVESGYEQYF.

In this sample, this clone turned up once. The CDR3 DNA reads TGCGCCAGCAGTGAGTCGAGCAGGGCTGGTGGCTACACCTTC. It translates to CASSESSRAGGYTF. The chain uses TRBV10-1 and TRBJ1-2, with D perhaps TRBD1 (5 bases). This CDR3 has 14 residues. V was shortened by 0 bases and J by 7 bases, with 12 bases between the two germline ends. CDR1 is WNHNN, CDR2 SYGVQD, per germline (reference sequence).

The chain is built from TRBV19 and TRBJ2-3; D is perhaps TRBD2 (6 bases). V gave up 4 bases and J gave up 2 bases, with 19 bases separating them. Germline V gene sequence: CDR1 LNHDA, CDR2 SQIVND (reference sequence). This CDR3 contains 17 residues. CDR3 DNA: TGTGCCAGTAGTAAAACGGGACTGTCTGTGGCCACAGATACGCAGTATTTT. Protein sequence: CASSKTGLSVATDTQYF.

The chain links TRBV25-1 to TRBJ2-1; 7 bases align to TRBD2. CDR1 and CDR2 (germline): MGHDK, SYGVNS. CDR3 size: 13 residues. J lost 10 bases, V lost 2 bases, and 5 bases had no gene match. This chain's CDR3 is CASSEAGEHEQFF. The CDR3 DNA follows: TGTGCCAGCAGTGAAGCGGGAGAGCACGAGCAGTTCTTC.

This chain connects TRBV19 to TRBJ2-1; 12 bases match TRBD1. This CDR3 comprises 15 residues. The V gene end was trimmed by 4 bases and the J gene end by 6 bases; junction bases not matched to a gene: 4. CDR1 LNHDA and CDR2 SQIVND come from the germline V gene (reference sequence). The CDR3 reads CASSKGQGAVNEQFF. The CDR3 DNA reads as TGTGCCAGTAGTAAGGGACAGGGGGCTGTCAATGAGCAGTTCTTC. Together with reference TRBV19 and TRBJ2-1, the CDR3 gives the full variable domain: DGGITQSPKYLFRKEGQNVTLSCEQNLNHDAMYWYRQDPGQGLRLIYYSQIVNDFQKGDIAEGYSVSREKKESFPLTVTSAQKNPTAFYLCASSKGQGAVNEQFFGPGTRLTVL.

The V gene is TRBV4-3, the J gene TRBJ1-4; TRBD1 agrees at 7 bases. Germline lookup yields CDR1 LGHNA and CDR2 YSLEER. J was trimmed by 7 bases and V by 2 bases; bases with no gene match: 13. CDR3 size: 17 residues. The CDR3 here is CASSQRTGSFSSEKLFF. DNA for the CDR3: TGCGCCAGCAGCCAAAGGACAGGTAGTTTCTCAAGTGAAAAACTGTTTTTT.

The V call is TRBV9, the J call TRBJ1-1, with unresolved D. Germline V lookup: CDR1 SGDLS, CDR2 YYNGEE. The CDR3 is 16 residues long. The V end was cut by 0 bases, the J end by 6 bases, with 18 bases between. CDR3 region: CASSVEVSPGRAEAFF. For the CDR3, the DNA is TGTGCCAGCAGCGTAGAGGTTTCCCCGGGTCGCGCTGAAGCTTTCTTT.

V is TRBV4-3 and J is TRBJ1-5; D remains ambiguous. CDR1 LGHNA and CDR2 YSLEER come from the germline V gene. The CDR3 is made up of 13 amino acids. V lost 0 bases and J 6 bases, leaving 6 bases between the germline ends. The DNA for the CDR3 is TGCGCCAGCAGCCAAGACCGCGGTCAGCCCCAGCATTTT. Amino acids: CASSQDRGQPQHF.

This sequence joins TRBV30 and TRBJ2-2; TRBD2 matches 9 bases. CDR1 GTSNPN and CDR2 SVGIG come from the germline V gene (reference sequence). The V gene end was trimmed by 0 bases and the J gene end by 5 bases; junction bases not matched to a gene: 10. There are 17 residues in the CDR3. The CDR3 DNA sequence: TGTGCCTGGAGTGTAGGGTTCGTTCTAGCGGGAACCGGGGAGCTGTTTTTT. Encoded protein: CAWSVGFVLAGTGELFF.

The chain carries TRBV7-2 and TRBJ2-7; a possible D gene is TRBD2 (6 bases). This CDR3 has 13 residues. V was cut by 6 bases and J by 7 bases, with 16 bases left in between. CDR1 and CDR2 (germline): SGHTA, FQGNSA. As DNA, the CDR3 is TGTGCCAGCAGTCAGACGAGGGCGGGGGAGCAGTACTTC. This codes for CASSQTRAGEQYF. Complete variable domain (other parts from reference TRBV7-2 and TRBJ2-7): GAGVSQSPSNKVTEKGKDVELRCDPISGHTALYWYRQSLGQGLEFLIYFQGNSAPDKSGLPSDRFSAERTGGSVSTLTIQRTQQEDSAVYLCASSQTRAGEQYFGPGTRLTVT.

The gene calls are TRBV30 and TRBJ1-1; 9 nucleotides align to TRBD1. There are 18 residues in the CDR3. Germline CDR1 reads GTSNPN; CDR2 reads SVGIG (reference sequence). V gave up 2 bases and J gave up 3 bases; unmatched junction bases: 16. This CDR3 reads CAWSTGGQGLIRDTEAFF. The CDR3 region has the DNA TGTGCCTGGAGTACTGGGGGACAGGGCTTGATACGGGACACTGAAGCTTTCTTT.

The chain links TRBV28 to TRBJ2-3; 11 bases match TRBD2. Germline V gene sequence: CDR1 MDHEN, CDR2 SYDVKM. Unmatched junction bases numbered 4, after V lost 2 bases and J lost 0 bases. The CDR3 is 17 amino acids. In DNA, the CDR3 is TGTGCCAGCAGTTTACCCGGGACTAGCGGTAGCACAGATACGCAGTATTTT. This encodes CASSLPGTSGSTDTQYF.

The V gene is TRBV6-5, the J gene TRBJ2-1; D possibly corresponds to TRBD1 (6 bases). Trimming removed 7 bases from V and 1 base from J, with 8 bases in between. The germline V gene encodes CDR1 MNHEY and CDR2 SVGAGI. The CDR3 consists of 13 residues. CDR3 DNA sequence: TGTGCCAGCACTGGGACATCCTACAATGAGCAGTTCTTC. It encodes CASTGTSYNEQFF.

The chain employs TRBV5-4 and TRBJ2-3; 11 bases agree with TRBD1. The CDR3 length is 17 residues. Trimming cost V 4 bases and J 0 bases; bases outside gene matches: 7. The germline gives CDR1 SGHNT, CDR2 YYREEE (reference sequence). CDR3 in DNA: TGTGCCAGCAGCCTAGGGACAGGGGGTACGAGCACAGATACGCAGTATTTT. Its protein product is CASSLGTGGTSTDTQYF.

The chain has TRBV2 and TRBJ2-1; the D is unclear. Germline V gives CDR1 SNHLY, CDR2 FYNNEI. This CDR3 is 11 amino acids long. V lost 6 bases and J lost 9, with 9 bases in between. CDR3 sequence: CASRDFGEQFF. The CDR3 DNA reads as TGTGCCAGCAGAGACTTCGGTGAGCAGTTCTTC.

This chain links TRBV4-1 with TRBJ2-1; D unclear. The CDR3 contains 12 residues. The V end was cut by 1 base, the J end by 7 bases, with 5 bases between. From germline, CDR1 is MGHRA and CDR2 YSYEKL. CDR3 DNA sequence: TGCGCCAGCAGCCAAGCTAGAAATGAGCAGTTCTTC. Its protein is CASSQARNEQFF.

V and J are TRBV11-2 and TRBJ1-2, with D possibly TRBD1 on 5 matching bases. V was cut by 5 bases and J by 3 bases, with 10 bases left in between. The CDR3 covers 13 residues. Germline V gene lookup returns CDR1 SGHAT and CDR2 FQNNGV. The CDR3 DNA reads as TGTGCCAGCAGCCCGGGGACTGACTATGGCTACACCTTC. Protein: CASSPGTDYGYTF.

The chain links TRBV28 to TRBJ2-3; TRBD2 aligns across 7 bases. With 4 bases clipped from V and 0 bases from J, the junction kept 10 bases outside the gene matches. Germline CDR1 is MDHEN and CDR2 is SYDVKM. This CDR3 comprises 17 residues. This CDR3 reads CASSYRAWEGSTDTQYF. For the CDR3, the DNA is TGTGCCAGCAGTTACCGGGCGTGGGAGGGTAGCACAGATACGCAGTATTTT.

The V call is TRBV6-1, the J call TRBJ1-2, with D unresolved. The CDR3 contains 15 residues. Germline CDR1 is MNHNS and CDR2 is SASEGT. The V end was cut by 0 bases, the J end by 5 bases, with 13 bases between. The CDR3 DNA follows: TGTGCCAGCAGTGAAGCGAGTTTTAGTCGGTATGGCTACACCTTC. This sequence encodes CASSEASFSRYGYTF.

The chain has TRBV7-3 and TRBJ2-1; D possibly corresponds to TRBD1 (5 bases). CDR3 size: 13 residues. From germline, CDR1 is SGHTA and CDR2 FQGTGA. The V end lost 0 bases, the J end lost 8 bases, and 8 bases lay between the germline ends. The CDR3 reads CASSLTAGHEQFF. The CDR3 DNA sequence: TGTGCCAGCAGCTTAACGGCAGGGCATGAGCAGTTCTTC.